This T cell receptor (beta chain) was identified in a study of identical twins. Findings of the study overall: Part of the zero-insertion signal could reflect confounding by invariant MAIT and iNKT cells. Some out-of-frame alpha sequences were shared by twins, and these showed excess low generation probability. A lower insertion count was a feature of abundant cord blood beta clonotypes, with no such feature in memory repertoires.

There are 14 residues in the CDR3. The germline V and J ends were trimmed by 5 bases and 6 bases, with 16 bases remaining between them. Germline values: CDR1 LGHDT, CDR2 YNNKEL (reference sequence). In its sample, this clonotype was seen a few times. Its antigen is currently unknown. TCRdb redid the calling of the 5' RACE reads with MiXCR, one entry per CDR3 protein. The data contain about 900,000 distinct CDR3 sequences, 12% of them singletons. These data are also associated with another study on yellow fever vaccine responses in identical twins.

The sequencing sample was made of PBMCs. This receptor was identified in a woman between 18 and 29 years old in good health. The rearrangement uses TRBV3-1 and TRBJ1-1; D is ambiguous. Here the CDR3 reads CASSSHWGVAEAFF. In DNA form, the CDR3 reads TGTGCCAGCAGCTCCCATTGGGGTGTGGCTGAAGCTTTCTTT.